These T cell receptor beta chains were read from a single sample in a study of T-cell memory formation after mild COVID-19. TCRdb itself ran the 5' RACE reads through MiXCR, one entry per CDR3 protein. The table shows about 600,000 distinct CDR3 sequences, with about a fifth occurring only once. The sample was PBMCs or a T cell subset sorted from them (not recorded which). These receptors were obtained from an adult woman who had mild COVID-19 (a few samples of this study predate the infection). Cell type and time point are not known. Both conserved end residues are part of each CDR3. The D gene is left open where the match is weak. Clone size is not always given. Where it is, it says once, few, many or a class for expanded clones.

d_call: NA
clone_size: few
j_call: TRBJ1-1
v_call: TRBV6-5
cdr3_nt: TGTGCCAGCAGTTATGATATAGGGATGAACACTGAAGCTTTCTTT
cdr3_aa: CASSYDIGMNTEAFF

d_call: NA
clone_size: NA
j_call: TRBJ2-4
v_call: TRBV7-9
cdr3_nt: TGTGCCAGCAGCTTAGAGGCGGGACGGAAAATTCAGTACTTC
cdr3_aa: CASSLEAGRKIQYF

d_call: TRBD2
clone_size: NA
j_call: TRBJ2-5
v_call: TRBV20-1
cdr3_nt: TGCAGTGCAGCGGGACCTCTTCGGGGGGAGACCCAGTACTTC
cdr3_aa: CSAAGPLRGETQYF

d_call: TRBD2
clone_size: few
j_call: TRBJ2-7
v_call: TRBV11-2
cdr3_nt: TGTGCCAGCAGCATCCGGGAGGGCGGGTACGAGCAGTACTTC
cdr3_aa: CASSIREGGYEQYF

d_call: TRBD1
clone_size: few
j_call: TRBJ1-5
v_call: TRBV4-1
cdr3_nt: TGCGCCAGCAGCCAGAACAGGGGGCTGGGAGATAGCAATCAGCCCCAGCATTTT
cdr3_aa: CASSQNRGLGDSNQPQHF

d_call: NA
clone_size: few
j_call: TRBJ1-2
v_call: TRBV12-3/TRBV12-4
cdr3_nt: TGTGCCAGCAGCCTGGGCATCATGTATGGCTACACCTTC
cdr3_aa: CASSLGIMYGYTF

d_call: TRBD2
clone_size: few
j_call: TRBJ2-1
v_call: TRBV18
cdr3_nt: TGTGCCAGTACCCCCCTCGGGACTAGCGGGATGGTGAGCTCCTACAATGAGCAGTTCTTC
cdr3_aa: CASTPLGTSGMVSSYNEQFF

d_call: NA
clone_size: few
j_call: TRBJ2-5
v_call: TRBV6-6
cdr3_nt: TGTGCCAGCGAGATACAAGAGACCCAGTACTTC
cdr3_aa: CASEIQETQYF

d_call: NA
clone_size: NA
j_call: TRBJ2-2
v_call: TRBV9
cdr3_nt: TGTGCCAGCAGCACGAGTGGGGGGCAGCCCGGGGAGCTGTTTTTT
cdr3_aa: CASSTSGGQPGELFF

d_call: NA
clone_size: NA
j_call: TRBJ1-2
v_call: TRBV5-1
cdr3_nt: TGCGCCAGCAGCCCGCTGGGGGTAACCGTTGGGGCCTATGGCTACACCTTC
cdr3_aa: CASSPLGVTVGAYGYTF

d_call: NA
clone_size: many
j_call: TRBJ2-2
v_call: TRBV5-5
cdr3_nt: TGTGCCAGCAGCTCGGGGACCATGAGGACCGGGGAGCTGTTTTTT
cdr3_aa: CASSSGTMRTGELFF

d_call: NA
clone_size: NA
j_call: TRBJ2-5
v_call: TRBV5-1
cdr3_nt: TGCGCCAGCAGCCGCATACGGGACATAGGGGAGACCCAGTACTTC
cdr3_aa: CASSRIRDIGETQYF

d_call: NA
clone_size: NA
j_call: TRBJ2-3
v_call: TRBV5-1
cdr3_nt: TGCGCCAGCAACCGGGGGGCTGGAGATACGCAGTATTTT
cdr3_aa: CASNRGAGDTQYF

d_call: TRBD1
clone_size: many
j_call: TRBJ1-5
v_call: TRBV3-1
cdr3_nt: TGTGCCAGCAGCCGAGACAGGGATAGCAATCAGCCCCAGCATTTT
cdr3_aa: CASSRDRDSNQPQHF

d_call: NA
clone_size: many
j_call: TRBJ2-1
v_call: TRBV4-1
cdr3_nt: TGCGCCAGCAGCCAAGTTAACAATGAGCAGTTCTTC
cdr3_aa: CASSQVNNEQFF

d_call: TRBD2
clone_size: few
j_call: TRBJ2-7
v_call: TRBV10-3
cdr3_nt: TGTGCCATCAGTGATGGGGGTAGCGGGAGGGTCTACGAGCAGTACTTC
cdr3_aa: CAISDGGSGRVYEQYF

d_call: NA
clone_size: NA
j_call: TRBJ2-7
v_call: TRBV12-3/TRBV12-4
cdr3_nt: TGTGCCAGCAGCCACGACAGCGCACACTACGAGCAGTACTTC
cdr3_aa: CASSHDSAHYEQYF

d_call: NA
clone_size: few
j_call: TRBJ1-5
v_call: TRBV5-5
cdr3_nt: TGTGCCAGCAGCTTGCTCGGGGGACCTAATCAGCCCCAGCATTTT
cdr3_aa: CASSLLGGPNQPQHF

d_call: NA
clone_size: NA
j_call: TRBJ1-1
v_call: TRBV5-5
cdr3_nt: TGTGCCAGCACCATGGGGGGGCTTAACACTGAAGCTTTCTTT
cdr3_aa: CASTMGGLNTEAFF

d_call: TRBD1
clone_size: NA
j_call: TRBJ1-1
v_call: TRBV5-7
cdr3_nt: TGTGCCAGCAGCTTTGGGACAGGGGGCCCTGAAGCTTTCTTT
cdr3_aa: CASSFGTGGPEAFF

d_call: TRBD2
clone_size: few
j_call: TRBJ2-1
v_call: TRBV5-1
cdr3_nt: TGCGCCAGCAGCTTGGCGGTAGCGGGGGGCCGAAACTACAATGAGCAGTTCTTC
cdr3_aa: CASSLAVAGGRNYNEQFF

d_call: NA
clone_size: NA
j_call: TRBJ1-1
v_call: TRBV6-5
cdr3_nt: TGTGCCAGCAGTTACTCGGTTGGGAACACTGAAGCTTTCTTT
cdr3_aa: CASSYSVGNTEAFF

d_call: TRBD2
clone_size: few
j_call: TRBJ2-1
v_call: TRBV5-3
cdr3_nt: TGTGCCAGAAGCTTGGCTTGCAGCGGGAGAAGGTACAATGAGCAGTTCTTC
cdr3_aa: CARSLACSGRRYNEQFF

d_call: TRBD2
clone_size: few
j_call: TRBJ2-1
v_call: TRBV10-3
cdr3_nt: TGTGCCATCAGCCCCACTAGCGGGAGGACCTACAATGAGCAGTTCTTC
cdr3_aa: CAISPTSGRTYNEQFF

d_call: NA
clone_size: few
j_call: TRBJ2-5
v_call: TRBV18
cdr3_nt: TGTGCCAGCTCACCGCTGGGCGGAGGCCAAGAGACCCAGTACTTC
cdr3_aa: CASSPLGGGQETQYF

d_call: NA
clone_size: few
j_call: TRBJ2-7
v_call: TRBV27
cdr3_nt: TGTGCCAGCAGTTTAAGGCGCGACTCCTACGAGCAGTACTTC
cdr3_aa: CASSLRRDSYEQYF

d_call: NA
clone_size: NA
j_call: TRBJ2-5
v_call: TRBV15
cdr3_nt: TGTGCCACCAGCAGGGCCCTCACCGAGACCCAGTACTTC
cdr3_aa: CATSRALTETQYF

d_call: NA
clone_size: few
j_call: TRBJ2-5
v_call: TRBV2
cdr3_nt: TGTGCCAGCAGTGAATGGTCGGCAGGGAGTCGGCGGACCCAGTACTTC
cdr3_aa: CASSEWSAGSRRTQYF

d_call: NA
clone_size: NA
j_call: TRBJ2-5
v_call: TRBV7-2
cdr3_nt: TGTGCCAGCAGCTTAGTAGGGGGAGGGGTCCAAGAGACCCAGTACTTC
cdr3_aa: CASSLVGGGVQETQYF

d_call: TRBD2
clone_size: NA
j_call: TRBJ2-7
v_call: TRBV7-6
cdr3_nt: TGTGCCAGCAGCTTAGAAGCGGGGGGTGGCGAGCAGTACTTC
cdr3_aa: CASSLEAGGGEQYF

d_call: TRBD2
clone_size: NA
j_call: TRBJ2-5
v_call: TRBV6-5
cdr3_nt: TGTGCCAGCAGTCCCGGGACTAGCGGGACACCCCAAGAGACCCAGTACTTC
cdr3_aa: CASSPGTSGTPQETQYF

d_call: NA
clone_size: many
j_call: TRBJ1-2
v_call: TRBV5-1
cdr3_nt: TGCGCCAGCAGCTTGGGGCAGGGCGGCGGCTACACCTTC
cdr3_aa: CASSLGQGGGYTF

d_call: NA
clone_size: once
j_call: TRBJ2-7
v_call: TRBV2
cdr3_nt: TGTGCCAGCAGTGTGGAGGGGGCGCAGTACTTC
cdr3_aa: CASSVEGAQYF

d_call: NA
clone_size: NA
j_call: TRBJ1-2
v_call: TRBV19
cdr3_nt: TGTGCCAGTAGTATTGGGGGATACGATGGCTACACCTTC
cdr3_aa: CASSIGGYDGYTF

d_call: NA
clone_size: NA
j_call: TRBJ1-1
v_call: TRBV15
cdr3_nt: TGTGCCACCAGCAGAGATATGTCGGTAGGGACTGAAGCTTTCTTT
cdr3_aa: CATSRDMSVGTEAFF

d_call: TRBD2
clone_size: NA
j_call: TRBJ2-1
v_call: TRBV7-9
cdr3_nt: TGTGCCAGCAGCTTAGACCTAGCGGCCCCGCAGGAGCAGTTCTTC
cdr3_aa: CASSLDLAAPQEQFF

d_call: NA
clone_size: few
j_call: TRBJ1-5
v_call: TRBV19
cdr3_nt: TGTGCCAGTAGTCCTGGAGTTCTTAGCAATCAGCCCCAGCATTTT
cdr3_aa: CASSPGVLSNQPQHF

d_call: NA
clone_size: few
j_call: TRBJ2-5
v_call: TRBV5-1
cdr3_nt: TGCGCCAGCAGCTTGGGGCCTGTGGAAGAGACCCAGTACTTC
cdr3_aa: CASSLGPVEETQYF

d_call: NA
clone_size: few
j_call: TRBJ2-2
v_call: TRBV2
cdr3_nt: TGTGCCAGCAGGATAATAGGTTTAGCTTCTTCCGGGGAGCTGTTTTTT
cdr3_aa: CASRIIGLASSGELFF

d_call: NA
clone_size: NA
j_call: TRBJ2-7
v_call: TRBV30
cdr3_nt: TGTGCCTGGAGATGGGGCGCTGACTCCTACGAGCAGTACTTC
cdr3_aa: CAWRWGADSYEQYF

d_call: NA
clone_size: NA
j_call: TRBJ2-7
v_call: TRBV5-6
cdr3_nt: TGTGCCAGCAGCCACCGAGGCCAGGAGGTGCCGGCTGGGGAGCAGTACTTC
cdr3_aa: CASSHRGQEVPAGEQYF

d_call: NA
clone_size: NA
j_call: TRBJ1-2
v_call: TRBV5-6
cdr3_nt: TGTGCCAGCAGCTCCCCTGCGGGACTGGATGGCTACACCTTC
cdr3_aa: CASSSPAGLDGYTF

d_call: TRBD2
clone_size: NA
j_call: TRBJ2-5
v_call: TRBV12-3/TRBV12-4
cdr3_nt: TGTGCCAGCACTCGGACTAGCGGGGAGTCCCAGTACTTC
cdr3_aa: CASTRTSGESQYF

d_call: NA
clone_size: few
j_call: TRBJ1-3
v_call: TRBV7-8
cdr3_nt: TGTGCCAGCAGCGGAATGAGGGGGAACACCATATATTTT
cdr3_aa: CASSGMRGNTIYF

d_call: NA
clone_size: few
j_call: TRBJ2-2
v_call: TRBV7-6
cdr3_nt: TGTGCCAGCAGCTTAGAGGCGCGGGGCACCGGGGAGCTGTTTTTT
cdr3_aa: CASSLEARGTGELFF

d_call: NA
clone_size: NA
j_call: TRBJ2-5
v_call: TRBV27
cdr3_nt: TGTGCCAGCACTCTCCGGAGGGGGGAGACCCAGTACTTC
cdr3_aa: CASTLRRGETQYF

d_call: NA
clone_size: NA
j_call: TRBJ1-2
v_call: TRBV3-1
cdr3_nt: TGTGCCAGCAGCCAAGTCGTAGGGGTGAGGGACTATGGCTACACCTTC
cdr3_aa: CASSQVVGVRDYGYTF

d_call: NA
clone_size: NA
j_call: TRBJ2-5
v_call: TRBV5-6
cdr3_nt: TGTGCCAGCAGCTTGAAGGGGCCGGGAGAGGAGACCCAGTACTTC
cdr3_aa: CASSLKGPGEETQYF

d_call: NA
clone_size: few
j_call: TRBJ2-7
v_call: TRBV6-2/TRBV6-3
cdr3_nt: TGTGCCAGCAGGACTCGGGTCTTAGCCTACGAGCAGTACTTC
cdr3_aa: CASRTRVLAYEQYF

d_call: NA
clone_size: few
j_call: TRBJ2-1
v_call: TRBV7-3
cdr3_nt: TGTGCCAGCAGCTTAACGGCAACGTATGAGCAGTTCTTC
cdr3_aa: CASSLTATYEQFF

d_call: NA
clone_size: few
j_call: TRBJ1-2
v_call: TRBV6-5
cdr3_nt: TGTGCCAGCAGTGTCACCGGGACACCACAAAACTATGGCTACACCTTC
cdr3_aa: CASSVTGTPQNYGYTF

d_call: NA
clone_size: NA
j_call: TRBJ2-1
v_call: TRBV24-1
cdr3_nt: TGTGCCACCAGCGGCTCCTTAGATGAGCAGTTCTTC
cdr3_aa: CATSGSLDEQFF

d_call: TRBD2
clone_size: NA
j_call: TRBJ2-2
v_call: TRBV12-3/TRBV12-4
cdr3_nt: TGTGCCAGCAGTTTCGTCCCACTAGCGGGGGGAAACACCGGGGAGCTGTTTTTT
cdr3_aa: CASSFVPLAGGNTGELFF

d_call: NA
clone_size: few
j_call: TRBJ2-7
v_call: TRBV6-5
cdr3_nt: TGTGCCAGCCGTGGGGCATGGGCCTACGAGCAGTACTTC
cdr3_aa: CASRGAWAYEQYF

d_call: TRBD2
clone_size: NA
j_call: TRBJ2-5
v_call: TRBV7-2
cdr3_nt: TGTGCCAGCAGCTTAGGCGGGGGGGCGGGAGAGACCCAGTACTTC
cdr3_aa: CASSLGGGAGETQYF

d_call: TRBD1
clone_size: once
j_call: TRBJ1-4
v_call: TRBV7-8
cdr3_nt: TGTGCCAGCAGCTCCCAGGGGGCGTTAAGTGAAAAACTGTTTTTT
cdr3_aa: CASSSQGALSEKLFF

d_call: NA
clone_size: many
j_call: TRBJ2-3
v_call: TRBV9
cdr3_nt: TGTGCCAGCAGTCTAACCCCGGTGGATACGCAGTATTTT
cdr3_aa: CASSLTPVDTQYF

d_call: TRBD1
clone_size: NA
j_call: TRBJ2-3
v_call: TRBV7-3
cdr3_nt: TGTGCCAGCAGCTTAATGGGCGGGACAGGGGGAGATACGCAGTATTTT
cdr3_aa: CASSLMGGTGGDTQYF

d_call: NA
clone_size: NA
j_call: TRBJ2-6
v_call: TRBV7-3
cdr3_nt: TGTGCCAGCAGCCCAGAGCCGGCTGGGGCCAACGTCCTGACTTTC
cdr3_aa: CASSPEPAGANVLTF